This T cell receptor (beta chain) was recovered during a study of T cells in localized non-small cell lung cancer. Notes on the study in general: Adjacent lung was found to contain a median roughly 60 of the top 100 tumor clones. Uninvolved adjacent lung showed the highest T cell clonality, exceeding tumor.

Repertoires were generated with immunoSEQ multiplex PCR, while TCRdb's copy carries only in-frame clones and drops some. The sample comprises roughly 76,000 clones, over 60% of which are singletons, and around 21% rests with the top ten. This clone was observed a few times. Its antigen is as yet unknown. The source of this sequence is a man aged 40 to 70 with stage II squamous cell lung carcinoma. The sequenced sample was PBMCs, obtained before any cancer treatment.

The CDR3 is CASSLLGDRNLYGYTF. The CDR3 DNA reads as TGTGCCAGCAGTTTATTGGGGGACAGGAACCTCTATGGCTACACCTTC. This chain links TRBV28 with TRBJ1-2, with 8 bases identical to TRBD1. With V trimmed by 1 base and J by 4 bases, 8 bases remained unmatched. CDR3 size: 16 residues. CDR1 is MDHEN and CDR2 is SYDVKM in the germline V gene.